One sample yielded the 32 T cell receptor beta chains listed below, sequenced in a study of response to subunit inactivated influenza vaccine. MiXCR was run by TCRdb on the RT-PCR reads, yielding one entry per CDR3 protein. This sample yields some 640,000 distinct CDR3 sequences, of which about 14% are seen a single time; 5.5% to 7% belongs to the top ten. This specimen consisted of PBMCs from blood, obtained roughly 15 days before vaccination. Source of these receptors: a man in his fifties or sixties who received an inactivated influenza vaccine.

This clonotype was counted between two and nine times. The CDR3 DNA reads as TGTGCCAGCAGCCAAGACTTAACGACGACGCAGTATTTT. As protein: CASSQDLTTTQYF. This sequence joins TRBV3-1 and TRBJ2-3; D not certain. CDR1 and CDR2 (germline): LGHDT, YNNKEL (reference sequence). V lost 0 bases and J lost 9, with 10 bases in between. This CDR3 spans 13 amino acids.

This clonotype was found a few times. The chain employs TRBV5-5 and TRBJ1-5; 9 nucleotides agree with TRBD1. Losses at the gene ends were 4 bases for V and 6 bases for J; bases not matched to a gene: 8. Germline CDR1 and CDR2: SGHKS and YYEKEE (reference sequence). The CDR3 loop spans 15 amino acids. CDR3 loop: CASSPGQGSSQPQHF. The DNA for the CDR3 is TGTGCCAGCAGCCCCGGACAGGGGTCTAGTCAGCCCCAGCATTTT.

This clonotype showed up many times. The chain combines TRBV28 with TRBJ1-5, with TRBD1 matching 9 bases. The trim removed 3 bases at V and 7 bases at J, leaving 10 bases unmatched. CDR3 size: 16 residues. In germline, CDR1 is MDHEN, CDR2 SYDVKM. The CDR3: CASSFSTGGSGQPQHF. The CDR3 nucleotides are TGTGCCAGCAGTTTCTCGACAGGGGGGTCAGGGCAGCCCCAGCATTTT.

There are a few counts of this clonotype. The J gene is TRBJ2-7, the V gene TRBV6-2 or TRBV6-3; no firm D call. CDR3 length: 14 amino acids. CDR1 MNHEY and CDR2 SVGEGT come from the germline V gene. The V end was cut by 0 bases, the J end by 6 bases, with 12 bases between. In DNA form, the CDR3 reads TGTGCCAGCAGTTACTCGACCCTTTTAACCGAGCAGTACTTC. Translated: CASSYSTLLTEQYF.

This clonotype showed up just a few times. The CDR3 here is CSVSGTQNQPQHF. The CDR3 DNA reads TGCAGCGTCTCCGGGACACAGAATCAGCCCCAGCATTTT. J is TRBJ1-5 and V is TRBV29-1, with D perhaps matching TRBD1 (6 bases). The length of the CDR3 is 13 residues. V was shortened by 6 bases and J by 4 bases, with 13 bases between the two germline ends. The germline V gene encodes CDR1 SQVTM and CDR2 ANQGSEA. Complete variable domain (other parts from reference TRBV29-1 and TRBJ1-5): SAVISQKPSRDICQRGTSLTIQCQVDSQVTMMFWYRQQPGQSLTLIATANQGSEATYESGFVIDKFPISRPNLTFSTLTVSNMSPEDSSIYLCSVSGTQNQPQHFGDGTRLSIL.

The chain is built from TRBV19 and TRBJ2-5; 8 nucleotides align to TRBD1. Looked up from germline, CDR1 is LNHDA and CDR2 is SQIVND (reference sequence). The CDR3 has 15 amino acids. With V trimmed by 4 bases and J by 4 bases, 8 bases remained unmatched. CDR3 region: CASSTTGDAGETQYF. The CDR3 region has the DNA TGTGCCAGTAGTACGACAGGGGATGCGGGAGAGACCCAGTACTTC.

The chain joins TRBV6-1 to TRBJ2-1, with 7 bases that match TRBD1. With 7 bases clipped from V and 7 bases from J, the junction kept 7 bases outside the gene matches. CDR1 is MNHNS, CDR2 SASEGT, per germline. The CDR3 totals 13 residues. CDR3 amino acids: CASTHTQGNEQFF. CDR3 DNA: TGTGCCAGCACCCACACACAGGGGAATGAGCAGTTCTTC.

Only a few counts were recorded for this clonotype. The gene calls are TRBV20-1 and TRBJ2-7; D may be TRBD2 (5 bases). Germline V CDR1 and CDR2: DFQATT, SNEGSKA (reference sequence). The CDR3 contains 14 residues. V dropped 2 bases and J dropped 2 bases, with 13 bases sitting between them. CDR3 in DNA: TGCAGTGCTAGAATTCCGGGATTGGCCTACGAGCAGTACTTC. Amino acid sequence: CSARIPGLAYEQYF.

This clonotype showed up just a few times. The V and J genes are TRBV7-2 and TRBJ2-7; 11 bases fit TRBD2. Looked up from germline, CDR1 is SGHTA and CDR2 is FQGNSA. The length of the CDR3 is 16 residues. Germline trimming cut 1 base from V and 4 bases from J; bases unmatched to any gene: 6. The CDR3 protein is CASSLGLAGGAYEQYF. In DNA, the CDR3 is TGTGCCAGCAGCTTAGGGCTAGCGGGGGGAGCGTACGAGCAGTACTTC.

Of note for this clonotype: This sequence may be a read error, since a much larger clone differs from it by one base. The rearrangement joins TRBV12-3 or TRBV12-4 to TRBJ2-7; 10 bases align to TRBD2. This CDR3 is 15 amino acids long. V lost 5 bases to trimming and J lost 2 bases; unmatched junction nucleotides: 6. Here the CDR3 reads CASSPASGSPYEQYF. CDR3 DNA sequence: TGTGCCAGCAGTCCTGCTAGCGGGAGCCCCTACGAGCAGTACTTC.

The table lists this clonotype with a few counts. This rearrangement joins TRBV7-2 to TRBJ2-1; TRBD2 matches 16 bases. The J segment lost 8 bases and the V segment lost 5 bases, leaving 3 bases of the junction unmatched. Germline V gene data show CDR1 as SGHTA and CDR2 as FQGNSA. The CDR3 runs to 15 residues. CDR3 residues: CASSDGTSGGDEQFF. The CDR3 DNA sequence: TGTGCCAGCAGCGACGGGACTAGCGGGGGGGATGAGCAGTTCTTC.

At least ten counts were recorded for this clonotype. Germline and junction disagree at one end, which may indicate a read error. CDR3 in amino acids: CASSLAGTAYEQYF. CDR3 nucleotide sequence: TGTGCCAGCAGCTTAGCGGGGACAGCCTACGAGCAGTACTTC. The chain links TRBV12-3 or TRBV12-4 to TRBJ2-7, with D perhaps TRBD2 (8 bases). The CDR3 has 14 amino acids.

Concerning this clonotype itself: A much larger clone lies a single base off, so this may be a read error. The CDR3 DNA reads TGTGCCAGCAGCCGGAGGAGCGAGGGGATCCATGGCTACAACTTC. This gives the protein CASSRRSEGIHGYNF. The chain combines TRBV3-1 with TRBJ1-2, with D possibly being TRBD1 (5 bases). The CDR3 length is 15 residues. In germline, CDR1 is LGHDT, CDR2 YNNKEL (reference sequence). Full variable domain (outside the CDR3, taken from reference TRBV3-1 and TRBJ1-2): DTAVSQTPKYLVTQMGNDKSIKCEQNLGHDTMYWYKQDSKKFLKIMFSYNNKELIINETVPNRFSPKSPDKAHLNLHINSLELGDSAVYFCASSRRSEGIHGYNFGSGTRLTVV.

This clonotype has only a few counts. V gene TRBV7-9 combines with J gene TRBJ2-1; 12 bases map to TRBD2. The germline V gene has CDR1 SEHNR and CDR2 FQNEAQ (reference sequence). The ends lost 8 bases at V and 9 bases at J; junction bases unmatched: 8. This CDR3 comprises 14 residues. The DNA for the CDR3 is TGTGCCAGCCAAGCGACTAGCGGGAGCGGTGAGCAGTTCTTC. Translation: CASQATSGSGEQFF.

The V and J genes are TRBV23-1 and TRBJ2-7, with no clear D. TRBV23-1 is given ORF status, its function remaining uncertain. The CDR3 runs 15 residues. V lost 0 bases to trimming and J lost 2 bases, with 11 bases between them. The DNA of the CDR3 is TGCGCCAGCAGTCAATCCCCGCAGGCGCCCTACGAGCAGTACTTC. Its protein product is CASSQSPQAPYEQYF.

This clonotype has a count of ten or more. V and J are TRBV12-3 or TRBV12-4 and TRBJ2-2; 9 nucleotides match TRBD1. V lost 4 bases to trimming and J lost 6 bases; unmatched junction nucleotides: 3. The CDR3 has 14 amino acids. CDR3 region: CASSWGQGAGELFF. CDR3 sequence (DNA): TGTGCCAGCAGTTGGGGACAGGGAGCCGGGGAGCTGTTTTTT.

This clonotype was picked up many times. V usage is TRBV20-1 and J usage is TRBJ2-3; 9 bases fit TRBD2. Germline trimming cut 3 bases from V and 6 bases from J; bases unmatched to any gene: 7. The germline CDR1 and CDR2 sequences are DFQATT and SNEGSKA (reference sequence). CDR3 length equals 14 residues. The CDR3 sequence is CSASASGTEDTQYF. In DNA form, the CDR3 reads TGCAGTGCTAGCGCTAGCGGGACTGAGGATACGCAGTATTTT.

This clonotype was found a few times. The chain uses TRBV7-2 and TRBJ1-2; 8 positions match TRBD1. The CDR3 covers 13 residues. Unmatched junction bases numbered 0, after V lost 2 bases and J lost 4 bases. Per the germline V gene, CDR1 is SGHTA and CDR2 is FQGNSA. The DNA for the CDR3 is TGTGCCAGCAGCTTACAGGGGGCCTATGGCTACACCTTC. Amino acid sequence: CASSLQGAYGYTF.

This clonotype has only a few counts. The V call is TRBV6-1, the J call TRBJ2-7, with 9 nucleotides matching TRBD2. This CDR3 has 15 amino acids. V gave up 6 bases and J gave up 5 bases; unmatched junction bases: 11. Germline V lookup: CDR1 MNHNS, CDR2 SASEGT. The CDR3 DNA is TGTGCCAGCAGAGTAGCGGGAGAAAGTACCCACGAGCAGTACTTC. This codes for CASRVAGESTHEQYF.

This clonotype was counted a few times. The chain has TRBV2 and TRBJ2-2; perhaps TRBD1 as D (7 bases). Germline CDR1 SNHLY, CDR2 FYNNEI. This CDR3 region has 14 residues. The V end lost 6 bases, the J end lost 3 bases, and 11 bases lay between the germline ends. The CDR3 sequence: CASRQGGYTGELFF. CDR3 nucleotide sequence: TGTGCCAGCAGGCAGGGGGGTTACACCGGGGAGCTGTTTTTT.

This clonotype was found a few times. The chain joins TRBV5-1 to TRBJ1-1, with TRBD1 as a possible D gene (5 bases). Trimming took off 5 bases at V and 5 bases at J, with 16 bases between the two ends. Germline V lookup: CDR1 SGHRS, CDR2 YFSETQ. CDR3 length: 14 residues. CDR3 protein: CASRVGGRWTEAFF. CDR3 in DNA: TGCGCCAGCAGAGTGGGGGGGAGGTGGACTGAAGCTTTCTTT.

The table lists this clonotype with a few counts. Here the CDR3 DNA reads TGTGCCAGCAGCTTTATTTGGGGCACTGAAGCTTTCTTT. It translates to CASSFIWGTEAFF. The chain links TRBV7-2 to TRBJ1-1, with unresolved D. Germline CDR1 is SGHTA and CDR2 is FQGNSA. This CDR3 is 13 amino acids long. V shed 3 bases and J shed 4 bases, with 9 bases lying between them.

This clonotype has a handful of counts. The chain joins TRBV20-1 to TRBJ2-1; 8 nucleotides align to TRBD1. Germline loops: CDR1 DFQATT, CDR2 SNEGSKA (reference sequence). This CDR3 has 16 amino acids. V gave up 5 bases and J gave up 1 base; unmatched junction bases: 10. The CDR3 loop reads CSALTGQGLSYNEQFF. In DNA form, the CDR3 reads TGCAGTGCTCTCACCGGACAGGGCCTATCCTACAATGAGCAGTTCTTC.

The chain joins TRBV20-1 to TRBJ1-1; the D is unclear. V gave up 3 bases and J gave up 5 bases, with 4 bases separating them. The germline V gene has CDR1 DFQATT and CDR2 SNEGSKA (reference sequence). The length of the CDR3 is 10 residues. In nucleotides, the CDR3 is TGCAGTGCTAGGGGTACTGAAGCTTTCTTT. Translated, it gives CSARGTEAFF.

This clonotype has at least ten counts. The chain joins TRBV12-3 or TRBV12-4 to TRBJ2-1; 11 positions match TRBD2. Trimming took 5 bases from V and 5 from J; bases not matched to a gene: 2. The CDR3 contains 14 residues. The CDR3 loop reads CASSMGLADNEQFF. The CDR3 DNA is TGTGCCAGCAGTATGGGACTAGCGGACAATGAGCAGTTCTTC.

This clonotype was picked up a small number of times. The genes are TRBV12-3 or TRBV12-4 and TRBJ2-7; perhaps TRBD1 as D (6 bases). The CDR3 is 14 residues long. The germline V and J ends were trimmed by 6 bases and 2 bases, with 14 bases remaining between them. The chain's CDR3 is CASSVEEGAYEQYF. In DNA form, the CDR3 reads TGTGCCAGCAGCGTGGAAGAGGGGGCCTACGAGCAGTACTTC.

The DNA of the CDR3 is TGCAGTGCTACTAACAGCCTAGAAAACATTCAGTACTTC. Translated: CSATNSLENIQYF. The chain carries TRBV20-1 and TRBJ2-4, with no clear D. This CDR3 comprises 13 residues. The V gene lost 4 bases and the J gene lost 5 bases, with 12 bases spanning the gap. The germline gives CDR1 DFQATT, CDR2 SNEGSKA (reference sequence).

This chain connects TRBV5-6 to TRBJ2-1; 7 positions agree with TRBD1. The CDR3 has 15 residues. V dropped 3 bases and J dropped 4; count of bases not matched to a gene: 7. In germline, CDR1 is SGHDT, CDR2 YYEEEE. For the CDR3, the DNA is TGTGCCAGCAGCTCCCGGGACAGCCATTACAATGAGCAGTTCTTC. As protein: CASSSRDSHYNEQFF.

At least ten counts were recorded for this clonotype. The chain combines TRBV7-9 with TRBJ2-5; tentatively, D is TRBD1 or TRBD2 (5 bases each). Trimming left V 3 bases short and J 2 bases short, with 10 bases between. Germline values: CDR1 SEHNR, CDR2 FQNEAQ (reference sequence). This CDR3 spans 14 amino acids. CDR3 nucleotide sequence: TGTGCCAGCAGCTTCCCCGGGGCTCAAGAGACCCAGTACTTC. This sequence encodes CASSFPGAQETQYF.

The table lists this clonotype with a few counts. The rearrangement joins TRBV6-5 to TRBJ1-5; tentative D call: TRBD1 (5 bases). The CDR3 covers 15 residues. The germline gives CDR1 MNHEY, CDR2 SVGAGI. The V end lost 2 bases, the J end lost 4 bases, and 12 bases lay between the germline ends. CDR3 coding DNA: TGTGCCAGCAGTTACAGGCAGGGTGGGAATCAGCCCCAGCATTTT. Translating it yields CASSYRQGGNQPQHF.

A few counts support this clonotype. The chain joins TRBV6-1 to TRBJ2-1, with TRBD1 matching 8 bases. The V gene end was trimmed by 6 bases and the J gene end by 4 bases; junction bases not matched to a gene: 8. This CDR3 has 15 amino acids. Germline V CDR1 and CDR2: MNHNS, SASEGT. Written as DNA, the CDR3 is TGTGCCAGCAGAGTCCGGGACAGGCGATACAATGAGCAGTTCTTC. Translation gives CASRVRDRRYNEQFF.

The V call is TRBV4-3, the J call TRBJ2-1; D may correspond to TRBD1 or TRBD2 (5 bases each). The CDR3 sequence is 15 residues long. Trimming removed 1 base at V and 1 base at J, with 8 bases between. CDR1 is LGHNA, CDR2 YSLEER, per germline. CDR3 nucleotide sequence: TGCGCCAGCAGCCAAGGGGACGCGTCCTACAATGAGCAGTTCTTC. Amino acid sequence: CASSQGDASYNEQFF.